Below, 18 T cell receptor beta chains from the same sample are listed, as sequenced in a study of OX40 agonist ivuxolimab in advanced cancers. Some clones are missing from TCRdb's copy, which holds only in-frame ones; the method was immunoSEQ multiplex PCR. Here the sample spans 77,000 or so clones, more than 75% being singletons. Source: CD4+ or CD8+ T cells sorted from blood, taken in a trial of the OX40 agonist ivuxolimab. The receptors here all came from an adult with an advanced solid tumor such as melanoma, head and neck, liver or kidney cancer.

The chain employs TRBV4-1 and TRBJ1-5, with D hard to call. Germline V gene lookup returns CDR1 MGHRA and CDR2 YSYEKL. V gave up 3 bases and J gave up 0 bases, with 15 bases separating them. The CDR3 length is 17 residues. CDR3 nucleotide sequence: TGCGCCAGCAGCCAGATCGTGACACTGATTAGCAATCAGCCCCAGCATTTT. It is translated as CASSQIVTLISNQPQHF.

V usage is TRBV10-2 and J usage is TRBJ1-2; tentative D call: TRBD1 (6 bases). CDR3 length: 15 amino acids. V was shortened by 6 bases and J by 3 bases, with 17 bases between the two germline ends. The germline V gene encodes CDR1 WSHSY and CDR2 SAAADI. The CDR3 coding sequence is TGCGCCAGCAGAAGGGGGGAACCCTTCGACTATGGCTACACCTTC. It specifies CASRRGEPFDYGYTF.

This chain uses TRBV19 with TRBJ1-2; no reliable D call. Trimming shortened V by 0 bases and J by 2 bases, and 7 bases separated the two germline ends. Germline V gene lookup returns CDR1 LNHDA and CDR2 SQIVND (reference sequence). The CDR3 is 14 residues long. For the CDR3, the DNA is TGTGCCAGTAGTATAGAACCGAGGAACTATGGCTACACCTTC. It encodes CASSIEPRNYGYTF.

The V and J genes are TRBV30 and TRBJ1-5, with a possible D match to TRBD1 (6 bases). The CDR3 consists of 16 residues. V gave up 5 bases and J gave up 7 bases, with 24 bases separating them. The germline V gene has CDR1 GTSNPN and CDR2 SVGIG (reference sequence). CDR3 region: CAWQPPRTARGQPQHF. The CDR3 DNA sequence: TGTGCCTGGCAGCCCCCAAGGACAGCAAGAGGCCAGCCCCAGCATTTT.

The rearrangement joins TRBV30 to TRBJ1-3; D is undetermined. The germline V gene has CDR1 GTSNPN and CDR2 SVGIG (reference sequence). The CDR3 length is 12 residues. Trimming stripped 4 bases from V and 1 base from J, with 5 bases between. CDR3 sequence reads: CAWITSGNTIYF. CDR3 sequence (DNA): TGTGCCTGGATCACGTCTGGAAACACCATATATTTT.

This clone was found once. V gene TRBV6-1 combines with J gene TRBJ1-1; D unresolved. Germline lookup yields CDR1 MNHNS and CDR2 SASEGT. The CDR3 is 14 amino acids. The V gene lost 3 bases and the J gene lost 11 bases, with 19 bases spanning the gap. This chain's CDR3 is CASSESRTGRKAFF. The CDR3 DNA is TGTGCCAGCAGTGAGTCGCGGACGGGGAGGAAGGCTTTCTTT.

The chain is built from TRBV5-1 and TRBJ2-3; no definite D call. Germline V lookup: CDR1 SGHRS, CDR2 YFSETQ. CDR3 length equals 14 residues. Trimming pared 0 bases from V and 0 bases from J, leaving 5 bases between. The CDR3 reads CASSLAYSTDTQYF. The DNA for the CDR3 is TGCGCCAGCAGCTTGGCCTATAGCACAGATACGCAGTATTTT. The full variable domain, its missing parts supplied by reference TRBV5-1 and TRBJ2-3, is KAGVTQTPRYLIKTRGQQVTLSCSPISGHRSVSWYQQTPGQGLQFLFEYFSETQRNKGNFPGRFSGRQFSNSRSEMNVSTLELGDSALYLCASSLAYSTDTQYFGPGTRLTVL.

To note about this clone: Other DNA sequences in the same sample also yield this CDR3. The gene calls are TRBV19 and TRBJ2-3; D could derive from TRBD1 or TRBD2 (6 bases each). Germline CDR1 reads LNHDA; CDR2 reads SQIVND (reference sequence). The CDR3 covers 14 residues. Trimming stripped 4 bases from V and 0 bases from J, with 8 bases between. Here the CDR3 reads CASSRGASTDTQYF. The CDR3 nucleotides read TGTGCCAGTAGTAGGGGGGCAAGCACAGATACGCAGTATTTT.

The chain links TRBV4-1 to TRBJ1-5, with TRBD1 matching 7 bases. The germline V gene encodes CDR1 MGHRA and CDR2 YSYEKL. There are 15 residues in the CDR3. Trimming at V came to 0 bases and at J to 6 bases, leaving 5 bases not matched to a gene. The CDR3 loop reads CASSQDGQATQPQHF. The CDR3 coding sequence is TGCGCCAGCAGCCAAGATGGACAGGCGACTCAGCCCCAGCATTTT.

J is TRBJ2-7 and V is TRBV7-8; perhaps TRBD1 as D (5 bases). Per the germline V gene, CDR1 is SGHVS and CDR2 is FQNEAQ. CDR3 size: 12 residues. The V end lost 3 bases, the J end lost 3 bases, and 6 bases lay between the germline ends. CDR3 amino acids: CASSFTGYEQYF. The CDR3 DNA reads as TGTGCCAGCAGCTTTACAGGCTACGAGCAGTACTTC.

The chain is built from TRBV30 and TRBJ2-5, with D possibly TRBD1 on 6 matching bases. Germline V gene sequence: CDR1 GTSNPN, CDR2 SVGIG (reference sequence). Trimming left V 0 bases short and J 3 bases short, with 11 bases between. The CDR3 contains 14 residues. The CDR3 nucleotides read TGTGCCTGGAGTGTACGGGCAGGGGAAGAGACCCAGTACTTC. Amino acid sequence: CAWSVRAGEETQYF. Drawing the rest from reference TRBV30 and TRBJ2-5, the complete variable domain is SQTIHQWPATLVQPVGSPLSLECTVEGTSNPNLYWYRQAAGRGLQLLFYSVGIGQISSEVPQNLSASRPQDRQFILSSKKLLLSDSGFYLCAWSVRAGEETQYFGPGTRLLVL.

This clone was detected once. V is TRBV29-1 and J is TRBJ2-7, with D uncertain. CDR3 size: 12 residues. Trimming stripped 7 bases from V and 0 bases from J, with 10 bases between. Germline CDR1 and CDR2: SQVTM and ANQGSEA. The CDR3 DNA follows: TGCAGCGGAAGAACCAACTCCTACGAGCAGTACTTC. It is translated as CSGRTNSYEQYF.

The genes are TRBV20-1 and TRBJ2-2; unclear D gene. Germline lookup yields CDR1 DFQATT and CDR2 SNEGSKA (reference sequence). V dropped 4 bases and J dropped 6 bases, with 6 bases sitting between them. This CDR3 spans 11 amino acids. DNA of the CDR3: TGCAGTGCTATCCGCGCCGGGGAGCTGTTTTTT. It specifies CSAIRAGELFF.

The CDR3 DNA reads as TGTGCCAGCAGCTTAGTGGGGACCGCCCCTGAGCAGTTCTTC. This encodes CASSLVGTAPEQFF. This chain uses TRBV7-9 with TRBJ2-1, with D perhaps given as TRBD1 or TRBD2 (5 bases each). Trimming took 1 base from V and 9 from J, leaving 13 bases between them. Germline V gene lookup returns CDR1 SEHNR and CDR2 FQNEAQ (reference sequence). The CDR3 contains 14 residues.

The chain uses TRBV5-1 and TRBJ2-7; TRBD1 aligns across 10 bases. CDR3 length equals 16 residues. V was clipped by 0 bases and J by 5 bases; unmatched bases: 8. Per germline, CDR1 SGHRS and CDR2 YFSETQ. The CDR3 protein is CASSLGPTGGLDEQYF. The CDR3, as DNA: TGCGCCAGCAGCTTGGGTCCGACAGGGGGCTTGGACGAGCAGTACTTC. Combining the CDR3 with reference TRBV5-1 and TRBJ2-7 gives the whole variable domain KAGVTQTPRYLIKTRGQQVTLSCSPISGHRSVSWYQQTPGQGLQFLFEYFSETQRNKGNFPGRFSGRQFSNSRSEMNVSTLELGDSALYLCASSLGPTGGLDEQYFGPGTRLTVT.

This clone appeared a single time. CDR3 in amino acids: CASSDMGTGEQGANVLTF. CDR3 DNA sequence: TGTGCCAGCAGTGATATGGGGACAGGGGAACAAGGGGCCAACGTCCTGACTTTC. The rearrangement links TRBV25-1 to TRBJ2-6, with TRBD1 matching 10 bases. Germline loops: CDR1 MGHDK, CDR2 SYGVNS. CDR3 length: 18 amino acids. After removal of 3 bases from V and 4 bases from J, the junction contained 9 bases not matched to a gene.

This clone was detected only once. V is TRBV5-8 and J is TRBJ1-5; D is unresolved. V lost 0 bases, J lost 7 bases, and 8 bases lay in between. This CDR3 region has 13 residues. Germline CDR1 SGHTS, CDR2 YDEGEE. This CDR3 reads CASSLAMGQPQHF. CDR3 coding DNA: TGTGCCAGCAGCTTGGCTATGGGACAGCCCCAGCATTTT.

The chain uses TRBV6-6 and TRBJ1-3, with D possibly being TRBD1 (5 bases). CDR3 length equals 15 residues. The V gene's germline CDR1 is MNHNY and CDR2 SVGAGI (reference sequence). The V end was cut by 2 bases, the J end by 3 bases, with 11 bases between. CDR3 sequence: CASSYQGDSGNTIYF. The CDR3 nucleotides read TGTGCCAGCAGTTACCAGGGAGACAGTGGAAACACCATATATTTT.